The entry below gives a single T cell receptor (beta chain) sequence along with its context. The antigen remains unidentified. The sample originates from a study of cytomegalovirus exposure and HLA in healthy donors. CDR3 length: 12 amino acids. Per the germline V gene, CDR1 is SGHAT and CDR2 is FQDESV (reference sequence). The V end was cut by 3 bases, the J end by 5 bases, with 8 bases between. Study-level findings and limits: In a later analysis, TCR beta V- and J-gene trimming was associated with a missense DCLRE1C variant. Earlier findings revealed that most TCR beta V segments proved productive either about 87% or about 30% of the time.

Both 60 Vbeta primers and 13 Jbeta primers went into the PCR. Generated by immunoSEQ multiplex PCR, the TCRdb table keeps only in-frame clones and is missing some. The sample lists about 170,000 clones, roughly 80% occurring once. The V gene is TRBV11-1, the J gene TRBJ2-7; weak D call: TRBD1 (5 bases). Sequencing input: PBMCs. The sequence was collected from a male donor in good health and CMV-seronegative. In DNA, the CDR3 is TGTGCCAGCAGCTTGCAGGGAAACGAGCAGTACTTC. Translating it yields CASSLQGNEQYF.